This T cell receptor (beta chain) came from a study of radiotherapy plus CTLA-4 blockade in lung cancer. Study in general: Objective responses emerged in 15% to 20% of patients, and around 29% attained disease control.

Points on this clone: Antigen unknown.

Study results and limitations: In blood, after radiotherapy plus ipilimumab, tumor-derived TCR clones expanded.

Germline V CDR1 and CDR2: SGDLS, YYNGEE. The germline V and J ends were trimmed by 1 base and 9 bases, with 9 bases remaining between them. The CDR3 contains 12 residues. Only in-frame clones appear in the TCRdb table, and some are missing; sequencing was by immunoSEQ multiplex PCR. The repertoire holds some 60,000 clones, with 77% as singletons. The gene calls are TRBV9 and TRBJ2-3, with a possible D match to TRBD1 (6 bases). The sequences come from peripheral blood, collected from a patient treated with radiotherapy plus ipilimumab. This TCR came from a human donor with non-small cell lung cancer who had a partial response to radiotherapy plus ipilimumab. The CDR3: CASSVWQGTQYF. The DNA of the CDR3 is TGTGCCAGCAGCGTATGGCAGGGGACGCAGTATTTT.